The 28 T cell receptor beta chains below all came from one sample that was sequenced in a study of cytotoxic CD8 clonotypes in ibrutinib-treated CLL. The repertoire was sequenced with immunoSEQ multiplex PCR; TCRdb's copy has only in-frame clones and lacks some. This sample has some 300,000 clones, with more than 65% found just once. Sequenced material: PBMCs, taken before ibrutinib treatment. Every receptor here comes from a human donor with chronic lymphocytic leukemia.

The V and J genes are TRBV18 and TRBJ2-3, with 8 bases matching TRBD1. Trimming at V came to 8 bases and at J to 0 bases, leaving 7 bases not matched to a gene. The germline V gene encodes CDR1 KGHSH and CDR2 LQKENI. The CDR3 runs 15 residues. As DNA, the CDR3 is TGTGCCAGCCACGTGGGACAGGTTAGCACAGATACGCAGTATTTT. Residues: CASHVGQVSTDTQYF.

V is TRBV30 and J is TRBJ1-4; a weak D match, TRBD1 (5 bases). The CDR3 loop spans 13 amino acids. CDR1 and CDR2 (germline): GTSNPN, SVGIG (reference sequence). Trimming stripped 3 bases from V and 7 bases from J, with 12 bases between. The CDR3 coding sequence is TGTGCCTGGAGGTTGTCAGGGAGTGAAAAACTGTTTTTT. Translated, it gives CAWRLSGSEKLFF.

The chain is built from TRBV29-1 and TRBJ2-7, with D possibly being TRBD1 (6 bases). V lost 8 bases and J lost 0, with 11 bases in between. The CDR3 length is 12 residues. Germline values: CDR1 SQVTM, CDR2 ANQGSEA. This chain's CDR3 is CSIGGSSYEQYF. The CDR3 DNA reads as TGCAGCATAGGGGGTAGCTCCTACGAGCAGTACTTC.

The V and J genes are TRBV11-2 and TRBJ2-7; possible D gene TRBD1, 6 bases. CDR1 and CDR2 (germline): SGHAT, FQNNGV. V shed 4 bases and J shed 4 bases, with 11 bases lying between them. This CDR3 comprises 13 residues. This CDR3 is CASSSRGPYEQYF. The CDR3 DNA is TGTGCCAGCAGCTCCAGGGGCCCTTACGAGCAGTACTTC.

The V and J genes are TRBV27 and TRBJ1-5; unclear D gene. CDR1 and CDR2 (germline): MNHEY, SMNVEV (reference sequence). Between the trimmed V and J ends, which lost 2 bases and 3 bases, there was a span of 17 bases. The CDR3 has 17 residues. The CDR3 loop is CASSLSWWWGDNQPQHF. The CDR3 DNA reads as TGTGCCAGCAGTTTAAGTTGGTGGTGGGGAGACAATCAGCCCCAGCATTTT.

The chain's CDR3 is CASRQDSSPTYEQYF. The CDR3 DNA reads as TGTGCCAGCAGACAGGACAGCAGTCCCACCTACGAGCAGTACTTC. V usage is TRBV27 and J usage is TRBJ2-7, with D possibly matching TRBD1 (6 bases). The CDR3 runs 15 residues. With 6 bases removed from V and 2 bases from J, the gap between germline ends came to 17 bases. Germline CDR1 is MNHEY and CDR2 is SMNVEV (reference sequence).

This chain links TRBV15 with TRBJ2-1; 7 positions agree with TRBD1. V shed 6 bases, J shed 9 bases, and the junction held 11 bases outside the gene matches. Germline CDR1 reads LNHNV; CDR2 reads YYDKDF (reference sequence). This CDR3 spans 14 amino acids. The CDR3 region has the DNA TGTGCCACCAGGGAAGAACAGGGGACGAGTGAGCAGTTCTTC. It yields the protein CATREEQGTSEQFF.

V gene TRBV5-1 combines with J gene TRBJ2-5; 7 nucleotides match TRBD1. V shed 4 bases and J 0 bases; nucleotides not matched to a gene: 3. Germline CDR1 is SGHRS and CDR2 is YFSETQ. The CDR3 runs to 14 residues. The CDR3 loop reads CASSLTGHQETQYF. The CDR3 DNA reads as TGCGCCAGCAGCCTGACAGGGCACCAAGAGACCCAGTACTTC.

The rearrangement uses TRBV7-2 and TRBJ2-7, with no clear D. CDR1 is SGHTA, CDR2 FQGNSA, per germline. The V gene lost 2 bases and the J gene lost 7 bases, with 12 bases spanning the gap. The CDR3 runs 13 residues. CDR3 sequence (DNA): TGTGCCAGCAGCTTAAAGCGCTCCTTGGAGCAGTACTTC. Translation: CASSLKRSLEQYF.

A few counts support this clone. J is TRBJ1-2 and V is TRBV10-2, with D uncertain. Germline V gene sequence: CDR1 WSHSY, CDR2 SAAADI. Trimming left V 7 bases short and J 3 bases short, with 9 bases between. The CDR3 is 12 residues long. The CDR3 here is CASTPGHYGYTF. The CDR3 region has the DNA TGCGCCAGCACTCCCGGGCACTATGGCTACACCTTC.

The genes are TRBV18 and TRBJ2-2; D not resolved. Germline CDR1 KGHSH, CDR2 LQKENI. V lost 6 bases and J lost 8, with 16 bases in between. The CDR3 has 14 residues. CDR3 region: CASSPNSQPGELFF. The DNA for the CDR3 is TGTGCCAGCTCCCCAAACAGTCAACCGGGGGAGCTGTTTTTT.

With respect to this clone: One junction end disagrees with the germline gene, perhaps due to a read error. The CDR3 DNA is TGTGCCAGCAGCAGGGAGGGGGCTAGCGGGACGTACGACTTC. Encoded protein: CASSREGASGTYDF. The chain links TRBV5-5 to TRBJ2-7; 9 bases align to TRBD2. This CDR3 is built from 14 residues. Germline V gene sequence: CDR1 SGHKS, CDR2 YYEKEE (reference sequence).

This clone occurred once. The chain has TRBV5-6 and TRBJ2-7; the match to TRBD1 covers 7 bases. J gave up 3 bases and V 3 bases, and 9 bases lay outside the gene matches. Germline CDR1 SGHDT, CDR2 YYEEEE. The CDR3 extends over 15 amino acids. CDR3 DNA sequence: TGTGCCAGCAGCTCGATCGCGACAGGGAACTACGAGCAGTACTTC. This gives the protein CASSSIATGNYEQYF.

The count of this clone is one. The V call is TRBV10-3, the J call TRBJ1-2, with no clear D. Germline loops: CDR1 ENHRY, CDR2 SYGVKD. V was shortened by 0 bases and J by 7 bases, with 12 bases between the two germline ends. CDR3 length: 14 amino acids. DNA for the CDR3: TGTGCCATCAGTGAGTCGATGTCAGGCGGTGGCTACACCTTC. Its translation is CAISESMSGGGYTF.

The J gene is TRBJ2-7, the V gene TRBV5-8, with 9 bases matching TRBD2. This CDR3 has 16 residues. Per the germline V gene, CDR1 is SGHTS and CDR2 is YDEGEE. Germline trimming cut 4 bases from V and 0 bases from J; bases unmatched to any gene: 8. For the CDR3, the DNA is TGTGCCAGCAGCCCGTTAAGCGGGAGGCCCTCCTACGAGCAGTACTTC. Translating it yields CASSPLSGRPSYEQYF.

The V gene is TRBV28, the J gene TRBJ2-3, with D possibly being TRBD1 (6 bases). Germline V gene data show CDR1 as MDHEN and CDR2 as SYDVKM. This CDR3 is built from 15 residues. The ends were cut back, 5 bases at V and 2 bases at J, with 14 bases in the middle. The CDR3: CASSTIGGDTDTQYF. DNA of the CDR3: TGTGCCAGCAGTACCATAGGGGGAGACACAGATACGCAGTATTTT.

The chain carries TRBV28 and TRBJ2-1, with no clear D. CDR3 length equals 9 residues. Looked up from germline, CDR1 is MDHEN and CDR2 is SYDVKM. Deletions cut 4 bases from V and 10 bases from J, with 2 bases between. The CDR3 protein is CASSYEQFF. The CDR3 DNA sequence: TGTGCCAGCAGTTACGAGCAGTTCTTC.

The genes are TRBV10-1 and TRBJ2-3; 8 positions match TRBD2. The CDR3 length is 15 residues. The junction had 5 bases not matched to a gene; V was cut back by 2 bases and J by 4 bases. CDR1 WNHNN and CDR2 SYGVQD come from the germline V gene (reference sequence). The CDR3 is CASSETGGPADTQYF. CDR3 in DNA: TGCGCCAGCAGTGAGACGGGAGGGCCGGCAGATACGCAGTATTTT.

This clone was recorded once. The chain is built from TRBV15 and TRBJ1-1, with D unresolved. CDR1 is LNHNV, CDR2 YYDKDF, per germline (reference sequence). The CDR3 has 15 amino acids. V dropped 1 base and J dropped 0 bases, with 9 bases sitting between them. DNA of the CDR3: TGTGCCACCAGCAGAGTGGGCTATATGAACACTGAAGCTTTCTTT. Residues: CATSRVGYMNTEAFF.

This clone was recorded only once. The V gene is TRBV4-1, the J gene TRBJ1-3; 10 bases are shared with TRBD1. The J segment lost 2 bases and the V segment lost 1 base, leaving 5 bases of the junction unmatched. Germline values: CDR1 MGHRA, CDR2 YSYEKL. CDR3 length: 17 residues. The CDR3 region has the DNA TGCGCCAGCAGCCAAGCCCCGACAGGGGGCGCTGGAAACACCATATATTTT. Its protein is CASSQAPTGGAGNTIYF.

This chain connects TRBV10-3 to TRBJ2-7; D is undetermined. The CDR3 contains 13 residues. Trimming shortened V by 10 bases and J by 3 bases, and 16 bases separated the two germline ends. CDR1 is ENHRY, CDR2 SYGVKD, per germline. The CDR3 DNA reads TGTGCCACCGCCGAGGCTTTTTACTACGAGCAGTACTTC. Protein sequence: CATAEAFYYEQYF.

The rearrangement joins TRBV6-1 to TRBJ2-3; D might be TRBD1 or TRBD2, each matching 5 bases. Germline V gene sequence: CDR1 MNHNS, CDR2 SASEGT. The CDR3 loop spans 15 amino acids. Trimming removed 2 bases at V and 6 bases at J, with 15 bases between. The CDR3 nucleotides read TGTGCCAGCAGTGAATCAGCGGCAGGGCCGGATACGCAGTATTTT. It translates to CASSESAAGPDTQYF.

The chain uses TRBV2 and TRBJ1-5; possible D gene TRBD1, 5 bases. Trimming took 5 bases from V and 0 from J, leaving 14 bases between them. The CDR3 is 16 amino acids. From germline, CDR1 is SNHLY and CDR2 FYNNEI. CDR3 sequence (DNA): TGTGCCAGCAGTTACTTGGGGGGAAATAGCAATCAGCCCCAGCATTTT. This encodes CASSYLGGNSNQPQHF.

The CDR3 sequence is CASSQDLIGTSGREGKETQYF. Written as DNA, the CDR3 is TGCGCCAGCAGCCAAGATTTGATTGGGACTAGCGGGAGAGAAGGGAAAGAGACCCAGTACTTC. The chain couples TRBV4-3 to TRBJ2-5, with 14 nucleotides matching TRBD2. The J segment lost 3 bases and the V segment lost 0 bases, leaving 15 bases of the junction unmatched. Looked up from germline, CDR1 is LGHNA and CDR2 is YSLEER. The CDR3 totals 21 residues.

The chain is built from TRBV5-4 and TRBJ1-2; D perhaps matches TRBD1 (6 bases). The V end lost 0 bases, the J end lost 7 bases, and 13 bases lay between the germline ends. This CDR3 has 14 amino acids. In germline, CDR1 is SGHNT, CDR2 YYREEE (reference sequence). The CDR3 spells CASSLAVGGGGYTF. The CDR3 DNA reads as TGTGCCAGCAGCTTGGCCGTAGGGGGGGGTGGCTACACCTTC.

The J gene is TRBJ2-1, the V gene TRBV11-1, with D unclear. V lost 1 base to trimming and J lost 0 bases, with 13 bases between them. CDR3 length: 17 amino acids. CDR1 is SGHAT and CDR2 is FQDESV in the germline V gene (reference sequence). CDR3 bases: TGTGCCAGCAGCTTAGGGGCGACCGCAAGCTCCTACAATGAGCAGTTCTTC. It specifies CASSLGATASSYNEQFF.

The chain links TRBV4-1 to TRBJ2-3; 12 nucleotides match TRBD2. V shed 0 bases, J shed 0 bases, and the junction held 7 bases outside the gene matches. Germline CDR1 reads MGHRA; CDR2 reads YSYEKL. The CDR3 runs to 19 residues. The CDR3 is CASSQELAGGLPSTDTQYF. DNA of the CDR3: TGCGCCAGCAGCCAAGAACTAGCGGGAGGACTACCTAGCACAGATACGCAGTATTTT.

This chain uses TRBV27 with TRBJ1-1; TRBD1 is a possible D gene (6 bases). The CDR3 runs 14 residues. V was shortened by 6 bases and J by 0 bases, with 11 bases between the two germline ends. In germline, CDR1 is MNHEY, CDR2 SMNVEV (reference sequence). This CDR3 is CASRRTGLNTEAFF. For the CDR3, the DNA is TGTGCCAGCAGAAGAACAGGGCTGAACACTGAAGCTTTCTTT.